This is a list of T cell receptor beta chains from one sample in a study of T cell responses to AZD1222 COVID-19 vaccine. The assay was immunoSEQ multiplex PCR, and TCRdb's table has in-frame clones only and misses some. The data hold roughly 190,000 clones, with about 92% observed a single time. Specimen: peripheral blood, collected on day 0 of AZD1222 vaccination. The origin of the receptors is an adult in good health. CDR3s include the opening cysteine and the closing phenylalanine or tryptophan. A D gene is named only where the DNA matches it firmly. Size tells how often a clone was seen (once, few, many) or the class of an expanded clone, and some rows leave it out.

v_call	d_call	clone_size	j_call	cdr3_aa	cdr3_nt
TRBV24-1	.	.	TRBJ2-5	CATSSPEDIQTQYF	TGTGCCACCAGTAGCCCGGAGGACATTCAGACCCAGTACTTC
TRBV3-1/TRBV3-2	.	once	TRBJ2-7	CASSQDRGSYEQYF	TGTGCCAGCAGCCAAGATAGGGGATCCTACGAGCAGTACTTC
TRBV7-2	.	.	TRBJ1-6	CASSLALTPNSPLHF	TGTGCCAGCAGCTTAGCGCTGACACCGAATTCACCCCTCCACTTT
TRBV2	TRBD1	.	TRBJ1-1	CASRRQGGPEAFF	TGTGCCAGCAGGCGACAGGGGGGCCCTGAAGCTTTCTTT
TRBV7-9	TRBD2	.	TRBJ2-1	CASSSTGTTSYNEQFF	TGTGCCAGCAGCTCTACCGGGACTACCTCCTACAATGAGCAGTTCTTC
TRBV4-1	TRBD1	.	TRBJ1-1	CASSQGIQGVNTEAFF	TGCGCCAGCAGCCAAGGAATCCAGGGGGTGAACACTGAAGCTTTCTTT
TRBV4-2	.	.	TRBJ1-5	CASSQDGVYSNQPQHF	TGTGCCAGCAGCCAAGATGGGGTGTATAGCAATCAGCCCCAGCATTTT
TRBV5-4	TRBD1	.	TRBJ2-2	CASSRTGGTGELFF	TGTGCCAGCAGCCGGACAGGGGGGACCGGGGAGCTGTTTTTT
TRBV12-3/TRBV12-4	.	.	TRBJ2-3	CASYSYGVDTQYF	TGTGCCAGTTATTCTTACGGGGTAGATACGCAGTATTTT
TRBV11-3	.	.	TRBJ2-3	CASSLGTNRGSTDTQYF	TGTGCCAGCAGCTTGGGGACCAATCGGGGGAGCACAGATACGCAGTATTTT
TRBV7-2	.	.	TRBJ1-2	CASSSQDGNYGYTF	TGTGCCAGCAGCTCCCAGGACGGAAACTATGGCTACACCTTC
TRBV19	TRBD1	.	TRBJ1-3	CASSIQGAGNTIYF	TGTGCCAGTAGTATCCAGGGGGCCGGAAACACCATATATTTT
TRBV9	.	.	TRBJ1-2	CASSVAWDHYGYTF	TGTGCCAGCAGCGTAGCTTGGGACCACTATGGCTACACCTTC
TRBV27	TRBD1	.	TRBJ1-4	CASSYSYRDRGYGNEKLFF	TGTGCCAGCAGTTACTCCTACCGGGACAGGGGGTATGGGAATGAAAAACTGTTTTTT
TRBV21-1	.	.	TRBJ1-5	CASSKSGGRGENQPQHF	TGTGCCAGCAGCAAAAGTGGAGGGAGGGGGGAAAATCAGCCCCAGCATTTT
TRBV2	TRBD2	.	TRBJ2-1	CARTFWTSGGKSSYNEQFF	TGTGCCAGGACGTTTTGGACTAGCGGGGGGAAGAGCTCCTACAATGAGCAGTTCTTC
TRBV11-3	.	.	TRBJ2-1	CASSFRYNKNEQFF	TGTGCCAGCAGCTTCCGATATAATAAGAATGAGCAGTTCTTC
TRBV24-1	TRBD1	.	TRBJ2-1	CATSDPDRGYNEQFF	TGTGCCACCAGTGATCCCGACAGGGGCTACAATGAGCAGTTCTTC
TRBV2	TRBD1	.	TRBJ1-5	CASSTGGSVNQPQHF	TGTGCCAGCAGTACAGGGGGTTCGGTCAATCAGCCCCAGCATTTT
TRBV7-2	.	.	TRBJ2-3	CASSLSRQLHTDTQYF	TGTGCCAGCAGCTTATCGAGACAGCTCCACACAGATACGCAGTATTTT
TRBV2	.	.	TRBJ2-3	CASRWALSTDTQYF	TGTGCCAGCAGGTGGGCACTGAGCACAGATACGCAGTATTTT
TRBV5-5	.	.	TRBJ2-5	CASSLEGVFRETQYF	TGTGCCAGCAGCTTGGAAGGGGTTTTCCGAGAGACCCAGTACTTC
TRBV7-3	.	once	TRBJ2-3	CASSRTSTSTDTQYF	TGTGCCAGCAGCCGGACCTCTACTAGCACAGATACGCAGTATTTT
TRBV5-1	TRBD1	.	TRBJ1-1	CASRYWTGEAEAFF	TGCGCCAGCAGGTATTGGACAGGGGAGGCTGAAGCTTTCTTT
TRBV5-4	TRBD2	once	TRBJ2-3	CASSPVSAGADTQYF	TGTGCCAGCAGTCCCGTGTCGGCGGGGGCAGATACGCAGTATTTT
TRBV9	.	.	TRBJ1-2	CASSANRGYTF	TGTGCCAGCAGCGCGAATAGGGGCTACACCTTC
TRBV5-6	TRBD1	.	TRBJ1-3	CASSETGGGNTIYF	TGTGCCAGCAGCGAAACAGGGGGCGGAAACACCATATATTTT
TRBV7-9	TRBD1	.	TRBJ2-5	CASSLGRRTGETQYF	TGTGCCAGCAGCTTAGGGCGCAGGACAGGAGAGACCCAGTACTTC
TRBV7-2	TRBD2	.	TRBJ2-1	CASSQGTSVLDEQFF	TGTGCCAGCAGCCAAGGGACTAGCGTTTTGGATGAGCAGTTCTTC
TRBV6-5	TRBD1	.	TRBJ1-5	CASNPTGSNQPQHF	TGTGCCAGCAACCCGACAGGGTCCAATCAGCCCCAGCATTTT
TRBV6-6	TRBD1	.	TRBJ1-2	CASSSPDREVGYTF	TGTGCCAGCAGTTCCCCGGACAGGGAAGTCGGCTACACCTTC
TRBV10-3	.	.	TRBJ1-1	CAISEPAGALTEAFF	TGTGCCATCAGTGAGCCGGCGGGGGCGCTCACTGAAGCTTTCTTT